This is a list of T cell receptor beta chains from one sample in a study of T-cell reconstitution after alpha-beta-depleted transplantation in children. TCRdb fed the PCR reads into MiXCR, producing one record per CDR3 protein. The table has some 81,000 distinct CDR3 sequences, over 12% seen once. This specimen consisted of PBMCs, mostly from graft donor cells, obtained 180 days after TCRalphabeta/CD19-depleted stem cell transplant. The receptors stem from a male patient aged 2 to 10 who had a stem cell transplant for acute lymphoblastic leukemia, so the T cells may come from the graft donor. Each CDR3 is given with its conserved first and last residue. The D gene is left open where the match is weak. Where a row states a size, it is once, few, many or the class of an expanded clone; other rows omit it.

. | many | TRBJ1-1 | TRBV20-1 | CSARDSGLLFEAFF | TGCAGTGCTAGAGACTCGGGACTCCTCTTTGAAGCTTTCTTT
. | few | TRBJ2-1 | TRBV5-1 | CASSLKRNEQFF | TGCGCCAGCAGCTTGAAGAGGAATGAGCAGTTCTTC
. | many | TRBJ1-1 | TRBV7-9 | CAILGGGLKGYTEAFF | TGTGCCATCCTAGGTGGGGGCCTTAAGGGGTACACTGAAGCTTTCTTT
. | . | TRBJ1-1 | TRBV7-2 | CASSLVVGGAFF | TGTGCCAGCAGCTTGGTGGTTGGAGGAGCTTTCTTT
. | few | TRBJ1-5 | TRBV11-1 | CASSLGAGGRAPGNQPQHF | TGTGCCAGCAGCTTAGGTGCGGGGGGAAGGGCCCCTGGCAATCAGCCCCAGCATTTT
TRBD1 | few | TRBJ2-7 | TRBV5-1 | CASSFSPGQGASEQYF | TGCGCCAGCAGCTTTTCTCCGGGACAGGGGGCGAGCGAGCAGTACTTC
. | few | TRBJ1-1 | TRBV11-2 | CASSLDWRERMNTEAFF | TGTGCCAGCAGCTTAGATTGGAGGGAGCGGATGAACACTGAAGCTTTCTTT
TRBD2 | few | TRBJ2-5 | TRBV7-9 | CASSFTSGEETQYF | TGTGCCAGCAGCTTCACTAGCGGGGAAGAGACCCAGTACTTC
TRBD2 | many | TRBJ2-7 | TRBV12-3/TRBV12-4 | CASSLEAGVYEQYF | TGTGCCAGCAGTTTGGAGGCGGGGGTCTACGAGCAGTACTTC
. | . | TRBJ2-7 | TRBV7-2 | CASSLAGRGPIYEQYF | TGTGCCAGCAGCTTAGCGGGCAGGGGACCCATCTACGAGCAGTACTTC
TRBD2 | . | TRBJ2-7 | TRBV11-2 | CASSRGSGRIYEQYF | TGTGCCAGCAGCAGGGGGAGCGGGAGGATCTACGAGCAGTACTTC
. | few | TRBJ2-7 | TRBV24-1 | CATSDDSTGSSTKQYF | TGTGCCACCAGTGATGACTCGACAGGAAGCTCTACGAAACAGTACTTC
. | . | TRBJ2-5 | TRBV27 | CASSTTYQGGTQYF | TGTGCCAGCAGTACTACGTACCAAGGGGGGACCCAGTACTTC
. | many | TRBJ2-1 | TRBV6-5 | CASSNPRPTGRDEQFF | TGTGCCAGCAGTAACCCCCGGCCGACAGGGAGGGATGAGCAGTTCTTC
. | few | TRBJ1-1 | TRBV9 | CASSPPGVNTEAFF | TGTGCCAGCAGCCCCCCGGGTGTGAACACTGAAGCTTTCTTT
TRBD1 | few | TRBJ2-2 | TRBV6-1 | CASSPRTGGVGELFF | TGTGCCAGCAGCCCCCGGACAGGGGGAGTCGGGGAGCTGTTTTTT
. | . | TRBJ2-1 | TRBV19 | CASSIGVRVHEQFF | TGTGCCAGTAGTATAGGGGTCAGGGTCCATGAGCAGTTCTTC
. | . | TRBJ2-5 | TRBV6-6 | CASILQGSETQYF | TGTGCCAGCATCTTACAGGGTTCGGAGACCCAGTACTTC
. | . | TRBJ1-2 | TRBV7-2 | CASSFDRVDYTF | TGTGCCAGCAGCTTTGATCGCGTCGACTACACCTTC
. | . | TRBJ2-1 | TRBV20-1 | CSAVGGSSYNEQFF | TGCAGTGCCGTCGGAGGCAGCTCCTACAATGAGCAGTTCTTC
TRBD1 | . | TRBJ1-1 | TRBV18 | CASSPLGARRGHTEAFF | TGTGCCAGCTCACCGTTGGGGGCCCGAAGGGGGCACACTGAAGCTTTCTTT
. | . | TRBJ2-1 | TRBV5-6 | CASSHDNEQFF | TGTGCCAGCAGCCACGACAATGAGCAGTTCTTC
. | few | TRBJ2-7 | TRBV7-2 | CASSLGLASYEQYF | TGTGCCAGCAGCTTAGGGCTAGCTAGCTACGAGCAGTACTTC
TRBD2 | few | TRBJ2-1 | TRBV27 | CASSLPPGLAGGREQFF | TGTGCCAGCAGTTTACCCCCGGGACTAGCGGGGGGGCGTGAGCAGTTCTTC
TRBD2 | . | TRBJ2-2 | TRBV7-6 | CASSPWPGLEGTGELFF | TGTGCCAGCAGCCCGTGGCCGGGACTAGAGGGCACCGGGGAGCTGTTTTTT
. | . | TRBJ1-1 | TRBV7-9 | CASSTRTADTEAFF | TGTGCCAGCAGCACCCGGACAGCTGACACTGAAGCTTTCTTT
. | . | TRBJ2-2 | TRBV6-2/TRBV6-3 | CASSSGWETGELFF | TGTGCCAGCAGTAGCGGATGGGAAACCGGGGAGCTGTTTTTT
. | many | TRBJ1-2 | TRBV15 | CATSGGMGNGYTF | TGTGCCACCAGCGGGGGAATGGGGAACGGCTACACCTTC
TRBD2 | . | TRBJ2-6 | TRBV20-1 | CSARTPFTSGSYLSGANVLTF | TGCAGTGCTAGAACCCCTTTCACTAGCGGGAGTTACCTCTCTGGGGCCAACGTCCTGACTTTC
TRBD1 | . | TRBJ2-7 | TRBV7-2 | CASSPRDRRSYEQYF | TGTGCCAGCAGCCCCAGGGACAGGAGGTCCTACGAGCAGTACTTC
. | few | TRBJ1-1 | TRBV4-1 | CASSQDQGDTEAFF | TGCGCCAGCAGCCAAGATCAGGGAGACACTGAAGCTTTCTTT
. | . | TRBJ1-2 | TRBV20-1 | CSARGGVYGYTF | TGCAGTGCTAGGGGGGGAGTATATGGCTACACCTTC
TRBD1 | . | TRBJ2-2 | TRBV9 | CASSRGQANTGELFF | TGTGCCAGCAGCCGGGGACAGGCGAACACCGGGGAGCTGTTTTTT
. | few | TRBJ2-1 | TRBV7-2 | CASSLLPSGSSLNEQFF | TGTGCCAGCAGCCTCCTACCTTCGGGGAGTTCCCTCAATGAGCAGTTCTTC
TRBD2 | few | TRBJ2-5 | TRBV2 | CASNILAERRTQYF | TGTGCCAGCAACATACTAGCGGAAAGGAGGACCCAGTACTTC
. | . | TRBJ2-3 | TRBV4-3 | CASSQELGTDTQYF | TGCGCCAGCAGCCAAGAGTTAGGTACAGATACGCAGTATTTT
. | . | TRBJ2-5 | TRBV9 | CASSAGPGSGETQYF | TGTGCCAGCAGCGCCGGGCCGGGGTCGGGCGAGACCCAGTACTTC
. | . | TRBJ1-2 | TRBV7-2 | CASSLDLGRGNYGYTF | TGTGCCAGCAGCTTGGACCTCGGGCGGGGGAACTATGGCTACACCTTC
TRBD1 | few | TRBJ1-2 | TRBV27 | CASNRQGAKEGYTF | TGTGCCAGCAATAGACAGGGGGCAAAGGAAGGCTACACCTTC
. | few | TRBJ1-2 | TRBV20-1 | CSASHRDYGYTF | TGCAGTGCGTCTCACAGGGACTATGGCTACACCTTC
. | . | TRBJ1-6 | TRBV3-1 | CASSLRTGNSPLHF | TGTGCCAGCAGCCTCCGGACGGGAAATTCACCCCTCCACTTT
. | few | TRBJ1-5 | TRBV6-5 | CASSYSGLSNQPQHF | TGTGCCAGCAGTTACTCGGGGCTTAGCAATCAGCCCCAGCATTTT
. | few | TRBJ2-2 | TRBV7-2 | CASSTLWWGDLFF | TGTGCCAGCAGCACCTTGTGGTGGGGGGACCTGTTTTTT
. | few | TRBJ2-3 | TRBV4-3 | CASSQDLAWDTDTQYF | TGCGCCAGCAGCCAAGACCTAGCGTGGGACACAGATACGCAGTATTTT
TRBD1 | many | TRBJ1-5 | TRBV7-2 | CATSGQGNQPQHF | TGTGCCACCTCGGGACAGGGGAATCAGCCCCAGCATTTT